A selection of T cell receptor beta chains follows, all from one sample in a study of blood T cell repertoires in COVID-19. Profiled with immunoSEQ multiplex PCR; TCRdb holds only in-frame clones, not every one. The sample includes approximately 470,000 clones, 75% to 90% of them seen just once. The sample taken for sequencing was peripheral blood. The source of these receptors is a human donor in a cohort sampled during active COVID-19. The CDR3 runs from the conserved cysteine through the conserved F or W. The D gene is left open where the match is weak. Expanded clones are given a class, and other clones once, few, many or no size at all.

V gene: TRBV5-4
J gene: TRBJ1-3
clone size: NA
D gene: NA
CDR3 protein: CASSYDRSSGNTIYF
CDR3 DNA: TGTGCCAGCAGTTATGACAGATCCTCTGGAAACACCATATATTTT

V gene: TRBV2
J gene: TRBJ1-3
clone size: NA
D gene: NA
CDR3 protein: CASSDPGAENTIYF
CDR3 DNA: TGTGCCAGCAGTGACCCAGGGGCGGAAAACACCATATATTTT

V gene: TRBV6-6
J gene: TRBJ2-7
clone size: NA
D gene: NA
CDR3 protein: CASSSVQQGYEQYF
CDR3 DNA: TGTGCCAGCAGCTCCGTTCAGCAGGGGTACGAGCAGTACTTC

V gene: TRBV18
J gene: TRBJ1-1
clone size: NA
D gene: TRBD1
CDR3 protein: CASSPTTGREAEAFF
CDR3 DNA: TGTGCCAGCTCACCTACGACAGGGAGAGAGGCTGAAGCTTTCTTT

V gene: TRBV7-3
J gene: TRBJ2-1
clone size: NA
D gene: NA
CDR3 protein: CASSWDTHNEQFF
CDR3 DNA: TGTGCCAGCAGCTGGGACACCCACAATGAGCAGTTCTTC

V gene: TRBV9
J gene: TRBJ2-2
clone size: NA
D gene: NA
CDR3 protein: CASSVDIGGQSTGELFF
CDR3 DNA: TGTGCCAGCAGCGTAGATATTGGTGGACAGTCCACCGGGGAGCTGTTTTTT

V gene: TRBV10-3
J gene: TRBJ1-2
clone size: NA
D gene: TRBD1
CDR3 protein: CAISGGQGDGYTF
CDR3 DNA: TGTGCCATCAGCGGGGGACAGGGTGATGGCTACACCTTC

V gene: TRBV7-3
J gene: TRBJ2-2
clone size: once
D gene: TRBD2
CDR3 protein: CASSTGTTFGTGELFF
CDR3 DNA: TGTGCCAGCAGCACGGGGACTACCTTCGGCACCGGGGAGCTGTTTTTT

V gene: TRBV2
J gene: TRBJ1-5
clone size: NA
D gene: NA
CDR3 protein: CASSEAEHSNQPQHF
CDR3 DNA: TGTGCCAGCAGTGAAGCCGAACATAGCAATCAGCCCCAGCATTTT

V gene: TRBV27
J gene: TRBJ1-1
clone size: NA
D gene: NA
CDR3 protein: CASSLKSRGTEAFF
CDR3 DNA: TGTGCCAGCAGTTTGAAATCCAGGGGAACTGAAGCTTTCTTT

V gene: TRBV10-2
J gene: TRBJ2-7
clone size: NA
D gene: TRBD1
CDR3 protein: CASSAPDRALYEQYF
CDR3 DNA: TGCGCCAGCAGTGCTCCGGACAGGGCCCTGTACGAGCAGTACTTC

V gene: TRBV10-3
J gene: TRBJ2-1
clone size: NA
D gene: NA
CDR3 protein: CASEPDLSSYNEQFF
CDR3 DNA: TGTGCCAGTGAGCCGGACTTAAGCTCCTACAATGAGCAGTTCTTC

V gene: TRBV19
J gene: TRBJ1-2
clone size: NA
D gene: NA
CDR3 protein: CATLGVPHYGYTF
CDR3 DNA: TGTGCCACGCTCGGGGTACCCCACTATGGCTACACCTTC